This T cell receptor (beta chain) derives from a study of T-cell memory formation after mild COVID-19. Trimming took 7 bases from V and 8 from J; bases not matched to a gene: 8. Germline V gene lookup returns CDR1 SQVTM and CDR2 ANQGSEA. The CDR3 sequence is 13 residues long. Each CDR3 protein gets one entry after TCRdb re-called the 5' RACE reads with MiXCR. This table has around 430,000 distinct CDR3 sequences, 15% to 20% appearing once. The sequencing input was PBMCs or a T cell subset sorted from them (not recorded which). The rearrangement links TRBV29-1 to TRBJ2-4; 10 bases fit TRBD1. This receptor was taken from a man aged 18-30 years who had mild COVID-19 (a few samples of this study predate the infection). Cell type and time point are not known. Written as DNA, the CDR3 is TGCAGCGCGGGACAGGGGTTGGTGGACATTCAGTACTTC. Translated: CSAGQGLVDIQYF.